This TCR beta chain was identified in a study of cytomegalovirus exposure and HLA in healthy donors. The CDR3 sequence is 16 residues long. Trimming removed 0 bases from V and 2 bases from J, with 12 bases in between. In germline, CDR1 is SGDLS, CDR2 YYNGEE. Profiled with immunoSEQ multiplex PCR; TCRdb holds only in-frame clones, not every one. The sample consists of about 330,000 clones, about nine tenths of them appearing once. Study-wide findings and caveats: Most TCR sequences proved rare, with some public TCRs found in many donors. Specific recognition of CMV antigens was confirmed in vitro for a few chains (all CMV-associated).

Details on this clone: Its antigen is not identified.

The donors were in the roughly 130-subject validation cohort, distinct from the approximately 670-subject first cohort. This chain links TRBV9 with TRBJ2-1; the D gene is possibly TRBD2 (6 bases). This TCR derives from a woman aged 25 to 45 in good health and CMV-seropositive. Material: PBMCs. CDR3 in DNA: TGTGCCAGCAGCGTAGCCGGGGGAAGGACCTACAATGAGCAGTTCTTC. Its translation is CASSVAGGRTYNEQFF.